This T cell receptor beta chain originates from a study of cytomegalovirus exposure and HLA in healthy donors. On the study more broadly: The roughly 120 million unique TCR beta sequences, from 150 million to 200 million T cells, were found by an earlier analysis. Study-level results: The authors later found most CMV-associated TCR beta chains appeared HLA-restricted. The majority of TCR sequences were rare, yet some public TCRs appeared in many donors.

The PCR ran on 60 Vbeta and 13 Jbeta primers. Generated by immunoSEQ multiplex PCR, the TCRdb table keeps only in-frame clones and is missing some. The sample consists of some 150,000 clones, approximately 10% of them appearing once. This clone turned up a few times. The antigen is not known. V was pared by 4 bases and J by 4 bases, with 22 bases between. Germline V lookup: CDR1 SGHTA, CDR2 FQGNSA. This CDR3 has 17 residues. The V gene is TRBV7-2, the J gene TRBJ1-2, with D possibly TRBD1 on 6 matching bases. The sequence derives from a woman aged 40 to 55 in good health and CMV-seropositive. Material: PBMCs. In DNA form, the CDR3 reads TGTGCCAGCAGCTCGCCCATCAGTGGGGGCTTTGGCTATGGCTACACCTTC. Translated: CASSSPISGGFGYGYTF.